One and the same sample provided the 23 T cell receptor beta chains below, sequenced in a study of control samples from healthy donors and cancer patients. Profiling relied on immunoSEQ multiplex PCR, and the TCRdb table lists in-frame clones only, not all of them. The data hold some 150,000 clones, with around 93% observed a single time. The sequenced material came from blood. These receptors all stem from a woman aged 60 to 75 in good health.

This chain links TRBV19 with TRBJ2-1; unclear D gene. CDR1 LNHDA and CDR2 SQIVND come from the germline V gene (reference sequence). The CDR3 sequence is 16 residues long. V was pared by 1 base and J by 6 bases, with 16 bases between. The CDR3 DNA reads TGTGCCAGTAGTATAGGGGCCCCCTCTAGGTCCAATGAGCAGTTCTTC. Amino acids: CASSIGAPSRSNEQFF.

The rearrangement joins TRBV2 to TRBJ2-5; TRBD2 matches at 9 bases. The CDR3 runs 14 residues. The J segment lost 2 bases and the V segment lost 6 bases, leaving 4 bases of the junction unmatched. Germline CDR1 reads SNHLY; CDR2 reads FYNNEI. CDR3 amino acids: CASRVGLAQETQYF. The DNA of the CDR3 is TGTGCCAGCAGGGTGGGACTAGCACAAGAGACCCAGTACTTC. The full variable domain, with the rest looked up from reference TRBV2 and TRBJ2-5, is EPEVTQTPSHQVTQMGQEVILRCVPISNHLYFYWYRQILGQKVEFLVSFYNNEISEKSEIFDDQFSVERPDGSNFTLKIRSTKLEDSAMYFCASRVGLAQETQYFGPGTRLLVL.

The chain links TRBV7-8 to TRBJ1-1, with 7 positions matching TRBD1. V lost 2 bases to trimming and J lost 5 bases; unmatched junction nucleotides: 14. Germline V gives CDR1 SGHVS, CDR2 FQNEAQ. The CDR3 has 17 residues. CDR3 DNA sequence: TGTGCCAGCAGCTTATTCGACAGGGTTCGCACTGGAACTGAAGCTTTCTTT. It translates to CASSLFDRVRTGTEAFF.

This rearrangement joins TRBV6-4 to TRBJ2-3; D possibly matches TRBD1 or TRBD2 (5 bases each). The V gene lost 5 bases and the J gene lost 3 bases, with 21 bases spanning the gap. The germline V gene has CDR1 MRHNA and CDR2 SNTAGT. This CDR3 has 17 residues. In nucleotides, the CDR3 is TGTGCCAGCAGTCCGGGGTGGGGCGGCGGTGGGACAGATACGCAGTATTTT. Translated, it gives CASSPGWGGGGTDTQYF.

The V and J genes are TRBV6-1 and TRBJ1-2, with D perhaps TRBD1 (5 bases). This CDR3 spans 13 amino acids. With 2 bases removed from V and 3 bases from J, the gap between germline ends came to 7 bases. From germline, CDR1 is MNHNS and CDR2 SASEGT. This CDR3 reads CASSEMGDYGYTF. The DNA of the CDR3 is TGTGCCAGCAGTGAAATGGGGGACTATGGCTACACCTTC.

The chain couples TRBV30 to TRBJ1-2; 12 bases map to TRBD1. Germline-derived CDR1 and CDR2 are GTSNPN and SVGIG (reference sequence). J lost 3 bases, V lost 4 bases, and 12 bases had no gene match. CDR3 length: 17 residues. The CDR3 DNA is TGTGCCTGGACCGGGGGACAGGGGGCCCAAAGATACTATGGCTACACCTTC. It is translated as CAWTGGQGAQRYYGYTF.

This chain joins TRBV10-3 and TRBJ1-1, with D possibly matching TRBD1 (6 bases). The CDR3 is made up of 16 amino acids. The V and J ends lost 3 bases and 1 base respectively, with 15 bases between them. CDR1 ENHRY and CDR2 SYGVKD come from the germline V gene. The CDR3 coding sequence is TGTGCCATCAGTGACCCCCGGCAGGACAGGAACACTGAAGCTTTCTTT. Its translation: CAISDPRQDRNTEAFF.

This chain uses TRBV6-5 with TRBJ1-6; 8 nucleotides agree with TRBD1. V gave up 5 bases and J gave up 16 bases; unmatched junction bases: 4. In germline, CDR1 is MNHEY, CDR2 SVGAGI. The CDR3 runs to 11 residues. CDR3 DNA: TGTGCCAGCAGTAAGGGACAGGAGCTCCACTTT. Amino acid sequence: CASSKGQELHF.

V gene TRBV23-1 combines with J gene TRBJ1-2; 9 bases align to TRBD1. Being an ORF, TRBV23-1 has a function that is uncertain. V shed 8 bases, J shed 8 bases, and the junction held 18 bases outside the gene matches. CDR3 size: 16 residues. CDR3 residues: CASLKNRNRDRVGYTF. DNA of the CDR3: TGCGCCAGCCTAAAGAATCGTAACCGGGACAGGGTAGGCTACACCTTC.

The CDR3, as DNA: TGTGCCAGCAGTTTGGTGCAGGACACTGAAGCTTTCTTT. Translating it yields CASSLVQDTEAFF. The rearrangement links TRBV12-3 or TRBV12-4 to TRBJ1-1; D unresolved. The CDR3 has 13 amino acids. Trimming left V 3 bases short and J 3 bases short, with 8 bases between.

The chain uses TRBV7-2 and TRBJ1-4, with D perhaps TRBD1 (6 bases). V lost 5 bases and J 13 bases, leaving 26 bases between the germline ends. This CDR3 spans 16 amino acids. CDR1 is SGHTA, CDR2 FQGNSA, per germline. The CDR3 bases are TGTGCCAGCAGCCCCCGCCGAGGGACACCGAGTAATATACTGTTTTTT. This codes for CASSPRRGTPSNILFF.

J is TRBJ2-7 and V is TRBV7-9; no definite D call. Germline lookup yields CDR1 SEHNR and CDR2 FQNEAQ (reference sequence). The ends were cut back, 6 bases at V and 5 bases at J, with 11 bases in the middle. The CDR3 spans 12 residues. The CDR3 sequence is CASSYTKNEQYF. The CDR3, as DNA: TGTGCCAGCAGTTACACAAAGAACGAGCAGTACTTC.

There are a few counts of this clone. This rearrangement joins TRBV6-2 or TRBV6-3 to TRBJ2-7; D not certain. Trimming took off 2 bases at V and 0 bases at J, with 8 bases between the two ends. Germline V gene lookup returns CDR1 MNHEY and CDR2 SVGEGT. CDR3 length: 14 residues. CDR3 protein: CASSYEEISYEQYF. The CDR3 DNA is TGTGCCAGCAGTTACGAGGAAATCTCCTACGAGCAGTACTTC.

This clone was found once. The chain is built from TRBV6-5 and TRBJ1-4; no firm D call. V was shortened by 0 bases and J by 3 bases, with 5 bases between the two germline ends. CDR3 length: 14 residues. Germline loops: CDR1 MNHEY, CDR2 SVGAGI. Written as DNA, the CDR3 is TGTGCCAGCAGTTACTCGATGGCTAATGAAAAACTGTTTTTT. Translating it yields CASSYSMANEKLFF.

The genes are TRBV19 and TRBJ1-1; D gene uncertain. Trimming shortened V by 3 bases and J by 0 bases, and 5 bases separated the two germline ends. Germline CDR1 and CDR2: LNHDA and SQIVND (reference sequence). CDR3 length: 13 amino acids. In DNA form, the CDR3 reads TGTGCCAGTAGTATCTTCATGAACACTGAAGCTTTCTTT. Its translation: CASSIFMNTEAFF.

V and J are TRBV20-1 and TRBJ1-6; D is uncertain. The CDR3 runs to 10 residues. The V gene lost 4 bases and the J gene lost 7 bases, with 2 bases spanning the gap. Germline V gene sequence: CDR1 DFQATT, CDR2 SNEGSKA (reference sequence). The CDR3 reads CSATNSPLHF. Here the CDR3 DNA reads TGCAGTGCTACCAATTCACCCCTCCACTTT.

This chain connects TRBV7-8 to TRBJ2-7, with 8 bases identical to TRBD2. The trim removed 3 bases at V and 0 bases at J, leaving 7 bases unmatched. From germline, CDR1 is SGHVS and CDR2 FQNEAQ. The CDR3 has 16 residues. In DNA, the CDR3 is TGTGCCAGCAGCTTGCAAGCGGGGGCCTCCTCCTACGAGCAGTACTTC. As protein: CASSLQAGASSYEQYF. Variable domain in full (rest from reference TRBV7-8 and TRBJ2-7): GAGVSQSPRYKVAKRGQDVALRCDPISGHVSLFWYQQALGQGPEFLTYFQNEAQLDKSGLPSDRFFAERPEGSVSTLKIQRTQQEDSAVYLCASSLQAGASSYEQYFGPGTRLTVT.

CDR3 coding DNA: TGTGCCAGCAGACCGACAGGCTCTGGAAACACCATATATTTT. It specifies CASRPTGSGNTIYF. V gene TRBV6-5 combines with J gene TRBJ1-3, with D possibly being TRBD1 (6 bases). This CDR3 comprises 14 residues. Germline assignment: CDR1 MNHEY and CDR2 SVGAGI. The ends were cut back, 6 bases at V and 0 bases at J, with 9 bases in the middle.

V gene TRBV5-6 combines with J gene TRBJ1-4; D call uncertain. Germline CDR1 SGHDT, CDR2 YYEEEE. The CDR3 is 12 amino acids. V lost 4 bases and J lost 5, with 6 bases in between. This CDR3 is CASSRPNEKLFF. Here the CDR3 DNA reads TGTGCCAGCAGCCGGCCCAATGAAAAACTGTTTTTT.

The chain joins TRBV7-2 to TRBJ1-5; D ambiguous. The germline gives CDR1 SGHTA, CDR2 FQGNSA. This CDR3 region has 12 residues. The V end lost 5 bases, the J end lost 6 bases, and 8 bases lay between the germline ends. CDR3 nucleotide sequence: TGTGCCAGCAGCCCCGTTGGTCAGCCCCAGCATTTT. It is translated as CASSPVGQPQHF.

This clone showed up just a few times. V is TRBV6-2 or TRBV6-3 and J is TRBJ2-6, with D perhaps matching TRBD1 or TRBD2 (5 bases each). The germline V and J ends were trimmed by 3 bases and 3 bases, with 15 bases remaining between them. CDR3 size: 17 residues. Germline CDR1 reads MNHEY; CDR2 reads SVGEGT. The CDR3 sequence is CASSYDPWGSGANVLTF. CDR3 DNA: TGTGCCAGCAGTTATGACCCCTGGGGGAGTGGGGCCAACGTCCTGACTTTC.

The CDR3, as DNA: TGTGCCAGCAGCATCAGGATCCAAGAGACCCAGTACTTC. Protein product: CASSIRIQETQYF. The gene calls are TRBV12-3 or TRBV12-4 and TRBJ2-5; D unclear. The CDR3 has 13 amino acids. The germline V and J ends were trimmed by 6 bases and 1 base, with 9 bases remaining between them.

The chain carries TRBV20-1 and TRBJ1-1, with 7 bases that match TRBD1. The CDR3 runs to 13 residues. Germline assignment: CDR1 DFQATT and CDR2 SNEGSKA (reference sequence). V lost 3 bases to trimming and J lost 3 bases; unmatched junction nucleotides: 4. The CDR3 sequence is CSASEQGYTEAFF. CDR3 DNA sequence: TGCAGTGCTAGTGAACAGGGGTACACTGAAGCTTTCTTT.